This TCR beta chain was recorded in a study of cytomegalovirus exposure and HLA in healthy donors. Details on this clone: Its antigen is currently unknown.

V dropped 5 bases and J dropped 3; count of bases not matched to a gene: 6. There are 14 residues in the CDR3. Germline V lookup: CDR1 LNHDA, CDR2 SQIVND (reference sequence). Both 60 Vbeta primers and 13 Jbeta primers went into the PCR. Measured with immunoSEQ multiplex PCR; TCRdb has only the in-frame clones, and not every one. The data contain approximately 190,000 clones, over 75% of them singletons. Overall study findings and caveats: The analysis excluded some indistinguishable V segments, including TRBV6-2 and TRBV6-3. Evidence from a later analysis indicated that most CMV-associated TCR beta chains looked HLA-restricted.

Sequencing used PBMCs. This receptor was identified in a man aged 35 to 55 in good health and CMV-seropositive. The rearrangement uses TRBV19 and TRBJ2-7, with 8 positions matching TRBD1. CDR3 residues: CASSLDRAGYEQYF. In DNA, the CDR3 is TGTGCCAGTAGTTTGGACAGGGCAGGCTACGAGCAGTACTTC.